This entry features one TCR beta chain sequence. This record comes from a study of blood T cell repertoires in COVID-19. Study information: COVID-19 samples collected from the United States, Italy and Spain covered acute and convalescent phases.

The assay was immunoSEQ multiplex PCR, and TCRdb's table has in-frame clones only and misses some. The sample lists almost 25,000 clones; about 81% were seen once. The CDR3 length is 15 residues. The J segment lost 5 bases and the V segment lost 6 bases, leaving 9 bases of the junction unmatched. Germline V lookup: CDR1 SEHNR, CDR2 FQNEAQ (reference sequence). The specimen sequenced was peripheral blood. The chain links TRBV7-9 to TRBJ2-5; TRBD1 matches at 10 bases. This TCR was sampled from a human donor in a cohort sampled during active COVID-19. The CDR3 DNA follows: TGTGCCAGCAGACCCGACAGGGGGCCGGGGGAGACCCAGTACTTC. Protein product: CASRPDRGPGETQYF.